This T cell receptor (beta chain) was sequenced for a study of cytomegalovirus exposure and HLA in healthy donors. Overall study results and limits: Most sequenced TCRs were rare (though some public TCRs occurred in many donors). Cytomegalovirus-associated status was assigned to 164 TCR beta chains.

TCRdb's copy holds only in-frame clones and misses some; the assay was immunoSEQ multiplex PCR. The sample includes 150,000 to 200,000 clones, around 85% of them seen just once. Turning to this clone: No antigen is known for it.

Germline assignment: CDR1 MNHNS and CDR2 SASEGT. V lost 3 bases, J lost 3 bases, and 4 bases stayed unmatched. The CDR3 spans 15 residues. The receptor was derived from a man aged 18 to 35 in good health and CMV-seropositive. This sequence joins TRBV6-1 and TRBJ1-5, with 8 bases lining up with TRBD1. The sample consisted of PBMCs. The CDR3 reads CASSERDRLNQPQHF. The CDR3 DNA sequence: TGTGCCAGCAGTGAGCGGGACAGGCTCAATCAGCCCCAGCATTTT.